The 13 T cell receptor beta chains below all came from one sample that was sequenced in a study of cytomegalovirus exposure and HLA in healthy donors (dated by TCRdb to 2016 to 2017). Libraries came from the immunoSEQ multiplex PCR assay. For the multiplex PCR, a mixture combining 60 forward primers for TCR Vbeta segments and 13 reverse primers for TCR Jbeta segments was used. Entries here come from immuneACCESS through TCRdb and include only in-frame sequences with V and J called. Some clones fail to appear in such tables; in the studies checked, an unresolved V gene covers under half of the shortfall, and the cause of the remainder is unknown. For this sample the table gives roughly 99,000 clones, of which around 72% were detected only once. Clones ranked in the top ten supply around 1.8% of the sample. Input material: PBMCs. The source of these receptors is a male donor in good health and CMV-seronegative.

V and J are TRBV28 and TRBJ1-1; 12 bases are a match to TRBD1. J gave up 5 bases and V 5 bases, and 12 bases lay outside the gene matches. Germline V gives CDR1 MDHEN, CDR2 SYDVKM. CDR3 length: 17 amino acids. CDR3 sequence: CASSPRAGTGGYTEAFF. The CDR3 DNA reads TGTGCCAGCAGTCCCCGGGCGGGGACAGGGGGCTATACTGAAGCTTTCTTT.

The V and J genes are TRBV5-1 and TRBJ2-5; D possibly corresponds to TRBD2 (5 bases). The V end lost 0 bases, the J end lost 5 bases, and 14 bases lay between the germline ends. The length of the CDR3 is 15 residues. Germline loops: CDR1 SGHRS, CDR2 YFSETQ. Here the CDR3 DNA reads TGCGCCAGCAGCTTGGATTCGCCGAGGAGGGAGACCCAGTACTTC. Amino acid sequence: CASSLDSPRRETQYF.

This sequence joins TRBV6-5 and TRBJ1-5; 7 nucleotides align to TRBD1. The CDR3 is 15 amino acids. The germline V gene encodes CDR1 MNHEY and CDR2 SVGAGI. Trimming removed 6 bases from V and 1 base from J; junction bases left unmatched: 6. CDR3 loop: CASRSDRVSNQPQHF. CDR3 nucleotides: TGTGCCAGCAGAAGTGACAGGGTAAGCAATCAGCCCCAGCATTTT.

The gene calls are TRBV13 and TRBJ1-3; D possibly corresponds to TRBD1 (5 bases). From germline, CDR1 is PRHDT and CDR2 FYEKMQ (reference sequence). The CDR3 length is 16 residues. V dropped 6 bases and J dropped 4 bases, with 19 bases sitting between them. The CDR3 nucleotides are TGTGCCAGCAGGTCTACACTCGGGGCGGGGGGAAACACCATATATTTT. Its translation is CASRSTLGAGGNTIYF.

This sequence joins TRBV4-1 and TRBJ1-4; TRBD1 aligns across 11 bases. Trimming removed 2 bases from V and 6 bases from J; junction bases left unmatched: 14. The CDR3 sequence is 19 residues long. CDR1 is MGHRA, CDR2 YSYEKL, per germline. Here the CDR3 reads CASSQRNPGQGAIHEKLFF. The CDR3 nucleotides are TGCGCCAGCAGCCAAAGAAACCCCGGACAGGGGGCAATACATGAAAAACTGTTTTTT.

The rearrangement joins TRBV5-1 to TRBJ2-7; 8 nucleotides line up with TRBD1. This CDR3 is built from 14 residues. Germline loops: CDR1 SGHRS, CDR2 YFSETQ. Unmatched junction bases numbered 7, after V lost 5 bases and J lost 3 bases. CDR3 DNA sequence: TGCGCCAGCAGACCGGGACAGGCAGTCTACGAGCAGTACTTC. Its translation is CASRPGQAVYEQYF.

The chain couples TRBV5-4 to TRBJ2-1; D may be TRBD2 (6 bases). V lost 0 bases, J lost 4 bases, and 14 bases lay in between. CDR1 is SGHNT and CDR2 is YYREEE in the germline V gene (reference sequence). CDR3 size: 16 residues. The CDR3 sequence is CASSLVGHRGYNEQFF. The CDR3 region has the DNA TGTGCCAGCAGCTTGGTAGGACACCGGGGGTACAATGAGCAGTTCTTC.

The V call is TRBV9, the J call TRBJ2-3; 7 nucleotides align to TRBD2. This CDR3 is built from 16 residues. Trimming at V came to 0 bases and at J to 1 base, leaving 5 bases not matched to a gene. CDR1 and CDR2 from the germline V gene are SGDLS and YYNGEE. The CDR3 nucleotides read TGTGCCAGCAGCGTAGAGGCGGGAGTCGGCACAGATACGCAGTATTTT. Its protein product is CASSVEAGVGTDTQYF.

This clone was seen only a few times. This chain joins TRBV6-6 and TRBJ2-7, with a possible D match to TRBD1 (5 bases). The CDR3 is made up of 12 amino acids. Germline V gene lookup returns CDR1 MNHNY and CDR2 SVGAGI (reference sequence). The ends were cut back, 6 bases at V and 4 bases at J, with 10 bases in the middle. CDR3 DNA: TGTGCCAGCAGACGATCAGGGTACGAGCAGTACTTC. Translation gives CASRRSGYEQYF.

Here the CDR3 reads CASSEGQPTEAFF. CDR3 coding DNA: TGTGCCAGCAGTGAGGGACAGCCCACTGAAGCTTTCTTT. This chain links TRBV2 with TRBJ1-1, with 7 positions matching TRBD1. The germline V gene has CDR1 SNHLY and CDR2 FYNNEI. The CDR3 runs 13 residues. The J segment lost 4 bases and the V segment lost 3 bases, leaving 2 bases of the junction unmatched.

The chain uses TRBV7-9 and TRBJ2-2, with 9 bases aligning to TRBD1. V was clipped by 1 base and J by 7 bases; unmatched bases: 4. Germline CDR1 SEHNR, CDR2 FQNEAQ (reference sequence). The CDR3 length is 15 residues. The CDR3 bases are TGTGCCAGCAGCTTAGGGGACAGGGTCGGCGGGGAGCTGTTTTTT. Its protein product is CASSLGDRVGGELFF.

The gene calls are TRBV5-6 and TRBJ1-1; no definite D call. Per germline, CDR1 SGHDT and CDR2 YYEEEE. V was shortened by 1 base and J by 0 bases, with 10 bases between the two germline ends. The CDR3 runs to 15 residues. The CDR3, as DNA: TGTGCCAGCAGCTTGTTTGCTACCTTGAACACTGAAGCTTTCTTT. Translating it yields CASSLFATLNTEAFF.

This clone was found a few times. The chain links TRBV28 to TRBJ2-7; D might be TRBD2 (6 bases). V was pared by 6 bases and J by 2 bases, with 8 bases between. CDR3 length: 12 residues. CDR1 is MDHEN, CDR2 SYDVKM, per germline. The CDR3, as DNA: TGTGCCAGCAGGGAGGGGACCTACGAGCAGTACTTC. It codes for CASREGTYEQYF.